This T cell receptor (beta chain) was found in a study of CXCR3-negative and CXCR3-positive naive CD8 T cells. The germline gives CDR1 SEHNR, CDR2 FQNEAQ (reference sequence). The CDR3 covers 15 residues. A CD45RO-CCR7+CD27+CD95- profile was what naive CD8+ T cells displayed. Findings and limits, study-wide: Memory CD8+ cells had much lower diversity, and both naive subsets had comparably high diversity. Higher TRB CDR3 hydrophobicity marked CXCR3-positive naive cells relative to CXCR3-negative naive cells.

As regards this clonotype: Its antigen remains unknown.

All TRB cDNA libraries came from 5' RACE performed with UMI labels. TCRdb reprocessed the 5' RACE reads, with one entry per CDR3 protein and no DNA. The sample includes approximately 100,000 distinct CDR3 sequences. The rearrangement links TRBV7-9 to TRBJ1-1. This clonotype was obtained from a human donor in good health. Some clones in this sample may be carry-over from other donors' samples. Input material: naive CXCR3+ CD8+ T cells from blood. This sample's subset: CD45RO-CCR7+CD27+CD95- naive CD8+ T cells expressing CXCR3 (TNR3+). The CDR3 sequence: CASSLVEPLNTEAFF.